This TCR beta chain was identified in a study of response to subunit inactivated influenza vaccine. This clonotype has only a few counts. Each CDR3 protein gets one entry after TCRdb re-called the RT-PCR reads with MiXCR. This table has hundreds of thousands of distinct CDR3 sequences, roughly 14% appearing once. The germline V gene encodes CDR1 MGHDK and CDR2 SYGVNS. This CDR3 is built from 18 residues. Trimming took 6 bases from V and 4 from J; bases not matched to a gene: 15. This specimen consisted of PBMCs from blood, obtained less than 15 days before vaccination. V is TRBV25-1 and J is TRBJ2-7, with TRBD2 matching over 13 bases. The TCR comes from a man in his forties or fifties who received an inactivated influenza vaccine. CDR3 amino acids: CASSTSRTSGRARYEQYF. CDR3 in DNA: TGTGCCAGCAGCACCTCACGCACTAGCGGGAGGGCCCGGTACGAGCAGTACTTC.